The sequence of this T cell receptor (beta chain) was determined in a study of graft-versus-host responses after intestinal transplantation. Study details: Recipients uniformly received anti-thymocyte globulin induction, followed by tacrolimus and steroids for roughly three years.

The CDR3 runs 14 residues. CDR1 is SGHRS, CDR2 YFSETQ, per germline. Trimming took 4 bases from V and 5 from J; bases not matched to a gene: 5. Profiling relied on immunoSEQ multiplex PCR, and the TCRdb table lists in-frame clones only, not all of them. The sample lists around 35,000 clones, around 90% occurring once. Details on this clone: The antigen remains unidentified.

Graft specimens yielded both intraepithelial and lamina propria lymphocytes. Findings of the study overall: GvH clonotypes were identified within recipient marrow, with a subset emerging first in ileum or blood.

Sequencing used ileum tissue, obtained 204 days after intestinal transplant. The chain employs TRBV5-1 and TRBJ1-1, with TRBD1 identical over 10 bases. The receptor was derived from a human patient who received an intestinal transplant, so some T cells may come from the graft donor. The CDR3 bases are TGCGCCAGCAGCCTCCGGGACAGGGGTACTGAAGCTTTCTTT. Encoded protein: CASSLRDRGTEAFF.